Detailed here is one TCR beta chain. This sample stems from a study of blood T cell repertoires in COVID-19. Turning to the study itself: The United States, Italy and Spain provided the acute and convalescent COVID-19 samples.

Per the original data handling: Scientists estimated how many nucleated cells there were by amplifying reference gene primers. Assay: immunoSEQ multiplex PCR; the TCRdb copy retains only in-frame clones and omits some. That table furnishes V, J and clone size, whereas the DNA furnished D and trimming. The top ten clones hold 10% of a sample with 160,000 or so clones, around 87% of them seen once. During active infection, Seattle patients enrolled and were then monitored through disease. V lost 3 bases to trimming and J lost 8 bases, with 5 bases between them. The CDR3 sequence is 11 residues long. Germline V gene sequence: CDR1 SEHNR, CDR2 FQNEAQ (reference sequence).

The receptor's source is a woman between 70 and 85 years old with COVID-19, enrolled during active disease. This chain uses TRBV7-9 with TRBJ2-1, with D unclear. The sample was peripheral blood. CDR3 DNA sequence: TGTGCCAGCAGCTTTCCAGATGAGCAGTTCTTC. It encodes CASSFPDEQFF. The variable domain in full, completed from reference TRBV7-9 and TRBJ2-1, reads DTGVSQNPRHKITKRGQNVTFRCDPISEHNRLYWYRQTLGQGPEFLTYFQNEAQLEKSRLLSDRFSAERPKGSFSTLEIQRTEQGDSAMYLCASSFPDEQFFGPGTRLTVL.